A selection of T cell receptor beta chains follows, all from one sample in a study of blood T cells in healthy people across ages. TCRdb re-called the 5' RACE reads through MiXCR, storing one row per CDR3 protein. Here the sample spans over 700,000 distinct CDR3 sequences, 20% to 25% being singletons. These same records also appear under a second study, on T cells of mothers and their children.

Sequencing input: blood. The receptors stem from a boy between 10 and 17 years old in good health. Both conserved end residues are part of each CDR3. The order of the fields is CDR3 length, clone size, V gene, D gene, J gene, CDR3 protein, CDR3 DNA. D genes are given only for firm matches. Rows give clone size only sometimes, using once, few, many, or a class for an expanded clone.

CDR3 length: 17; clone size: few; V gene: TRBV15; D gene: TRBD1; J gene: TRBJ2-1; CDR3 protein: CATSRTLRDRGIDEQFF; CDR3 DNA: TGTGCCACCAGCAGAACTCTCCGGGACAGGGGCATTGATGAGCAGTTCTTC
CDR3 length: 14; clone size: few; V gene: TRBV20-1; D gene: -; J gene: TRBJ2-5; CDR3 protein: CSATWALGGETQYF; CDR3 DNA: TGCAGTGCTACGTGGGCCCTAGGGGGGGAGACCCAGTACTTC
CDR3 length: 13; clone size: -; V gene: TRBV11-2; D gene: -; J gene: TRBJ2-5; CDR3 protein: CASSPGLSETQYF; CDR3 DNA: TGTGCCAGCAGCCCTGGACTTTCGGAGACCCAGTACTTC
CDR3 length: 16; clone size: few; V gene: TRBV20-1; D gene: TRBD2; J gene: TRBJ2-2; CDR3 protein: CSARASGTTTTGELFF; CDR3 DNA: TGCAGTGCTAGGGCCTCGGGGACTACTACCACCGGGGAGCTGTTTTTT
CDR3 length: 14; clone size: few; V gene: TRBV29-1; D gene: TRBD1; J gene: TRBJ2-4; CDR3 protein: CSVNDRGLDNIQYF; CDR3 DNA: TGCAGCGTTAACGACAGGGGATTAGATAACATTCAGTACTTC
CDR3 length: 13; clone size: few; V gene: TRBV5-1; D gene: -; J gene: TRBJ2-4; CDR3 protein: CASSFSGADIQYF; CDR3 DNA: TGCGCCAGCAGCTTTTCAGGGGCGGACATTCAGTACTTC
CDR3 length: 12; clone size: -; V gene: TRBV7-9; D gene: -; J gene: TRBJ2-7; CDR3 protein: CASSPLLEEQYF; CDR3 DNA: TGTGCCAGCAGCCCACTTTTGGAAGAGCAGTACTTC
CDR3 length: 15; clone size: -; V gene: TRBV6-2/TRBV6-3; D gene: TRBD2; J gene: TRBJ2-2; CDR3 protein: CASSSVAGYTGELFF; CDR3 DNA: TGTGCCAGCAGTTCGGTAGCGGGGTACACCGGGGAGCTGTTTTTT
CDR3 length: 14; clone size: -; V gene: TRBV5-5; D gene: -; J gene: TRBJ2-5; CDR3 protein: CASSLGWVVETQYF; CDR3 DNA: TGTGCCAGCAGCTTGGGGTGGGTTGTGGAGACCCAGTACTTC
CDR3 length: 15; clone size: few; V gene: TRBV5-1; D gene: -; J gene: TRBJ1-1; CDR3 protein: CASSPSRGANTEAFF; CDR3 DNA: TGCGCCAGCAGCCCCTCAAGGGGGGCGAACACTGAAGCTTTCTTT
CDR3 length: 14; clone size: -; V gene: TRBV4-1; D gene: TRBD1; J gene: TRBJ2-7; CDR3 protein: CASSQDRGVDEQYF; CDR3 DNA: TGCGCCAGCAGCCAGGACAGGGGGGTGGACGAGCAGTACTTC